Shown below are 19 T cell receptor beta chains from a single sample sequenced in a study of patients and donors after allogeneic stem cell transplantation. One entry per CDR3 protein results from TCRdb running MiXCR on the RT-PCR reads. The sample carries a few hundred thousand distinct CDR3 sequences, over 30% recorded once. The specimen sequenced was blood, either unsorted or a sorted T cell fraction (not recorded which). These receptors originate from a human donor who was either an allogeneic HSCT recipient or a stem cell or donor lymphocyte infusion donor (not recorded which). It is not recorded whose cells these are; they may come from a transplant donor.

The chain joins TRBV24-1 to TRBJ2-1; TRBD2 matches at 9 bases. Trimming took 3 bases from V and 6 from J; bases not matched to a gene: 8. The CDR3 runs to 16 residues. Germline V lookup: CDR1 KGHDR, CDR2 SFDVKD. CDR3 coding DNA: TGTGCCACCAGTGATCCCAAGCGGGGGGCCTTCAATGAGCAGTTCTTC. Translating gives CATSDPKRGAFNEQFF.

This clonotype was detected a few times. V is TRBV20-1 and J is TRBJ1-1; D uncertain. Per the germline V gene, CDR1 is DFQATT and CDR2 is SNEGSKA (reference sequence). V was trimmed by 5 bases and J by 4 bases, leaving 23 bases between them. This CDR3 region has 16 residues. CDR3 residues: CSALTGGNWASTEAFF. CDR3 DNA: TGCAGTGCTCTAACGGGCGGGAATTGGGCCTCCACTGAAGCTTTCTTT.

This clonotype has just a few counts. V and J are TRBV7-9 and TRBJ2-2; D gene ambiguous. Germline V gene lookup returns CDR1 SEHNR and CDR2 FQNEAQ (reference sequence). The CDR3 sequence is 17 residues long. V was clipped by 5 bases and J by 6 bases, with 22 bases between them. CDR3 protein: CASSPGSDTIAPGELFF. The CDR3 nucleotides are TGTGCCAGCAGCCCCGGGTCCGATACTATTGCGCCCGGGGAGCTGTTTTTT.

This clonotype has only a few counts. The J gene is TRBJ1-3, the V gene TRBV19, with D possibly matching TRBD1 (6 bases). In germline, CDR1 is LNHDA, CDR2 SQIVND (reference sequence). There are 14 residues in the CDR3. V gave up 9 bases and J gave up 0 bases, with 12 bases separating them. The CDR3 region is CASGTGNSGNTIYF. The CDR3 bases are TGTGCCAGCGGAACAGGGAACTCTGGAAACACCATATATTTT.

This clonotype showed up just once. The chain carries TRBV5-1 and TRBJ2-1; D may be TRBD1 (5 bases). Germline CDR1 is SGHRS and CDR2 is YFSETQ. The length of the CDR3 is 13 residues. V was shortened by 3 bases and J by 7 bases, with 11 bases between the two germline ends. The CDR3 coding sequence is TGCGCCAGCAGCTGGAACCCAGGGAATGAGCAGTTCTTC. Protein sequence: CASSWNPGNEQFF.

The CDR3 spells CASSFSPSREGYTF. The CDR3 DNA reads as TGTGCCAGCAGTTTCTCGCCATCCCGGGAGGGCTACACCTTC. The rearrangement links TRBV12-3 or TRBV12-4 to TRBJ1-2; D not resolved. V shed 3 bases and J shed 8 bases, with 16 bases lying between them. This CDR3 is 14 amino acids long.

The chain links TRBV18 to TRBJ2-7; D gene ambiguous. The CDR3 totals 15 residues. Per the germline V gene, CDR1 is KGHSH and CDR2 is LQKENI. The V gene lost 2 bases and the J gene lost 2 bases, with 13 bases spanning the gap. The CDR3 spells CASSPSPSVAYEQYF. CDR3 bases: TGTGCCAGCTCACCAAGCCCCTCGGTAGCCTACGAGCAGTACTTC.

Only a few counts were recorded for this clonotype. V usage is TRBV6-1 and J usage is TRBJ1-6; D unclear. The CDR3 is 17 residues long. The germline V gene encodes CDR1 MNHNS and CDR2 SASEGT. Between the trimmed V and J ends, which lost 7 bases and 2 bases, there was a span of 18 bases. The CDR3 spells CASTFRAAETYNSPLHF. The CDR3 DNA is TGTGCCAGCACATTCCGTGCGGCGGAAACCTATAATTCACCCCTCCACTTT.

The rearrangement links TRBV4-2 to TRBJ2-2; perhaps TRBD2 as D (5 bases). CDR1 and CDR2 (germline): LGHNA, YNFKEQ. The CDR3 consists of 15 residues. Trimming stripped 10 bases from V and 0 bases from J, with 15 bases between. The CDR3 nucleotides read TGTGCCACCGGGTTAGCGACGACGAACACCGGGGAGCTGTTTTTT. Its protein is CATGLATTNTGELFF.

The gene calls are TRBV2 and TRBJ1-2; D not resolved. The V and J ends lost 8 bases and 1 base respectively, with 14 bases between them. This CDR3 comprises 14 residues. CDR1 is SNHLY, CDR2 FYNNEI, per germline. Here the CDR3 reads CASGGEALNYGYTF. The CDR3 DNA follows: TGTGCCAGCGGCGGGGAGGCCCTTAACTATGGCTACACCTTC.

The CDR3 region has the DNA TGTGCCAGCAGTGAGGGCAGGGGCCCAACTAATGAAAAACTGTTTTTT. Its translation: CASSEGRGPTNEKLFF. This chain joins TRBV12-3 or TRBV12-4 and TRBJ1-4, with a possible D match to TRBD1 (6 bases). Trimming left V 5 bases short and J 0 bases short, with 13 bases between. This CDR3 is 16 amino acids long.

V is TRBV12-3 or TRBV12-4 and J is TRBJ1-2, with 10 positions matching TRBD1. This CDR3 has 13 amino acids. V lost 6 bases and J lost 8; bases outside the gene matches: 6. CDR3 residues: CASSDRGRVGYTF. DNA for the CDR3: TGTGCCAGCAGCGACAGGGGGCGAGTAGGCTACACCTTC.

This chain links TRBV20-1 with TRBJ1-2, with D possibly TRBD1 on 6 matching bases. The germline V gene has CDR1 DFQATT and CDR2 SNEGSKA (reference sequence). The CDR3 runs to 13 residues. Trimming shortened V by 3 bases and J by 7 bases, and 15 bases separated the two germline ends. Here the CDR3 DNA reads TGCAGTGCTAGGCACAGGGTATTGGGTGGCTACACCTTC. It yields the protein CSARHRVLGGYTF.

In this sample, this clonotype turned up a few times. V and J are TRBV5-1 and TRBJ1-4; the match to TRBD1 covers 8 bases. V lost 4 bases and J lost 8; bases outside the gene matches: 7. The CDR3 has 14 amino acids. Germline CDR1 SGHRS, CDR2 YFSETQ. CDR3 protein: CASSKDREGEKLFF. The DNA for the CDR3 is TGCGCCAGCAGCAAGGACAGGGAAGGGGAAAAACTGTTTTTT.

This clonotype turned up a few times. The V call is TRBV10-2, the J call TRBJ1-5; the D is unclear. The CDR3 has 14 amino acids. V was shortened by 3 bases and J by 1 base, with 7 bases between the two germline ends. Germline V gives CDR1 WSHSY, CDR2 SAAADI. In DNA form, the CDR3 reads TGCGCCAGCAGTGATGGGCCCAGCAATCAGCCCCAGCATTTT. This translates into CASSDGPSNQPQHF.

This clonotype was found a few times. The V call is TRBV12-3 or TRBV12-4, the J call TRBJ1-1; D possibly corresponds to TRBD1 (5 bases). Deletions cut 8 bases from V and 1 base from J, with 14 bases between. This CDR3 comprises 14 residues. The CDR3 DNA follows: TGTGCCAGCCGGGTCGGGACGGGGAACACTGAAGCTTTCTTT. Amino acids: CASRVGTGNTEAFF.

The V gene is TRBV3-1, the J gene TRBJ1-2; D is undetermined. CDR1 LGHDT and CDR2 YNNKEL come from the germline V gene (reference sequence). Deletions cut 0 bases from V and 3 bases from J, with 11 bases between. The CDR3 contains 15 residues. CDR3 amino acids: CASSQDHIADYGYTF. CDR3 nucleotides: TGTGCCAGCAGCCAAGATCATATAGCAGACTATGGCTACACCTTC.

The V and J genes are TRBV2 and TRBJ2-7; TRBD2 is a possible D gene (6 bases). V lost 8 bases to trimming and J lost 2 bases, with 16 bases between them. CDR1 SNHLY and CDR2 FYNNEI come from the germline V gene. The CDR3 extends over 14 amino acids. CDR3 sequence (DNA): TGTGCCAGCGGAACGGAGGGATGGCCCTACGAGCAGTACTTC. It encodes CASGTEGWPYEQYF.

The chain employs TRBV11-2 and TRBJ1-3; TRBD1 is a possible D gene (5 bases). The CDR3 length is 15 residues. The V gene's germline CDR1 is SGHAT and CDR2 FQNNGV. Trimming shortened V by 5 bases and J by 4 bases, and 15 bases separated the two germline ends. Written as DNA, the CDR3 is TGTGCCAGCAGCGGGGAGCCAGGGATCGGAAACACCATATATTTT. Its translation is CASSGEPGIGNTIYF.